A selection of T cell receptor beta chains follows, all from one sample in a study of cytomegalovirus exposure and HLA in healthy donors. TCRdb's table, derived via immunoSEQ multiplex PCR, lists solely in-frame clones and lacks some. This table holds approximately 150,000 clones, around 80% found once. The material sequenced was PBMCs. Receptors were obtained from a woman in her thirties or forties in good health and CMV-seronegative. CDR3s include the opening cysteine and the closing phenylalanine or tryptophan. D genes are given only for firm matches. Clone size, where shown, is once, few, many, or a class for clones that have expanded.

DNA | CDR3 | V | length | D | J | size
TGTGCCTGGAATCGTGACAGGGCACACACCATATATTTT | CAWNRDRAHTIYF | TRBV30 | 13 | TRBD1 | TRBJ1-3 | NA
TGTGCCAGCAGCTTTTTCGATCCCGGGACTTTCTCTTACAATGAGCAGTTCTTC | CASSFFDPGTFSYNEQFF | TRBV11-2 | 18 | NA | TRBJ2-1 | few
TGTGCCATCACAAAGGGACAGGGCAGCTCCTACGAGCAGTACTTC | CAITKGQGSSYEQYF | TRBV28 | 15 | TRBD1 | TRBJ2-7 | NA
TGTGCCAGCAGCTTATTACTAGCGGGAGGGAATGAGCAGTTCTTC | CASSLLLAGGNEQFF | TRBV11-3 | 15 | TRBD2 | TRBJ2-1 | NA
TGTGCCAGCAGCTCGGGACAGTACTATGGCTACACCTTC | CASSSGQYYGYTF | TRBV7-9 | 13 | TRBD1 | TRBJ1-2 | NA
TGTGCCAGCAGCTTGGACACCAACAATGAGCAGTTCTTC | CASSLDTNNEQFF | TRBV7-3 | 13 | NA | TRBJ2-1 | NA
TGTGCCAGCAGCTTCCGAGGGTCCTCCTACGAGCAGTACTTC | CASSFRGSSYEQYF | TRBV5-8 | 14 | NA | TRBJ2-7 | NA
TGTGCCAGCAGCTTATTCGGGGGGAACACTGAAGCTTTCTTT | CASSLFGGNTEAFF | TRBV5-5 | 14 | NA | TRBJ1-1 | NA
TGTGCCAGCAGTGAAGGCGGAAGGGGGCTCAAATCTTTCTTT | CASSEGGRGLKSFF | TRBV6-1 | 14 | TRBD1 | TRBJ1-1 | NA
TGTGCCAGCAGTCCGCCGACACAACCAGAAGCTTTCTTT | CASSPPTQPEAFF | TRBV28 | 13 | NA | TRBJ1-1 | once
TGTGCCAGCAGTGAGGGACTCGCTGGCAATCAGCCCCAGCATTTT | CASSEGLAGNQPQHF | TRBV27 | 15 | NA | TRBJ1-5 | NA
TGTGCCAGCAGCCTCCGACTGCCCCAATCCTACGAGCAGTACTTC | CASSLRLPQSYEQYF | TRBV4-2 | 15 | NA | TRBJ2-7 | few
TGTGCCAGCAGTCAAAGAGGGCATCAGCCCCAGCATTTT | CASSQRGHQPQHF | TRBV28 | 13 | NA | TRBJ1-5 | once
TGTGCCAGCAGCCCCGCAGGCCCCCTGATTAATGAAAAACTGTTTTTT | CASSPAGPLINEKLFF | TRBV5-6 | 16 | NA | TRBJ1-4 | few
TGTGCCAGTAGTGACAGGGCGAGGAACACTGAAGCTTTCTTT | CASSDRARNTEAFF | TRBV19 | 14 | TRBD1 | TRBJ1-1 | NA
TGCGCCAGCAGCTTGGTCGGGACTTTGAACACCGGGGAGCTGTTTTTT | CASSLVGTLNTGELFF | TRBV5-1 | 16 | NA | TRBJ2-2 | NA
TGTGCCTGGAATTGGGAGACCACCGGGGAGCTGTTTTTT | CAWNWETTGELFF | TRBV30 | 13 | NA | TRBJ2-2 | NA
TGTGCCAGCAGTTCGACAGGGGGCGTTCGACAGCCCCAGCATTTT | CASSSTGGVRQPQHF | TRBV27 | 15 | TRBD1 | TRBJ1-5 | NA
TGTGCCAGCAGCGTAGCCGGGACAGGGTTGTACGAGCAGTACTTC | CASSVAGTGLYEQYF | TRBV9 | 15 | TRBD1 | TRBJ2-7 | NA
TGCGCCAGCACCCTAGACAGTACGAACACTGAAGCTTTCTTT | CASTLDSTNTEAFF | TRBV5-1 | 14 | NA | TRBJ1-1 | NA
TGTGCTAGTGGTTTGGCCCCGGGACAGCAACTCTATGGCTACACCTTC | CASGLAPGQQLYGYTF | TRBV12-5 | 16 | TRBD1 | TRBJ1-2 | NA
TGTGCTAGCAGGACCACTACCGGTCGACTGACTAATGAAAAACTGTTTTTT | CASRTTTGRLTNEKLFF | TRBV27 | 17 | NA | TRBJ1-4 | NA
TGTGCCAGCAGCTTGACTAGCGGGAGCAACAATGAGCAGTTCTTC | CASSLTSGSNNEQFF | TRBV7-3 | 15 | TRBD2 | TRBJ2-1 | once
TGTGCCAGCAGCGTAGGGACTAGCGGGTACGAGCAGTACTTC | CASSVGTSGYEQYF | TRBV9 | 14 | TRBD2 | TRBJ2-7 | once
TGCAGCGTCAGGGACTACGGCACTGAAGCTTTCTTT | CSVRDYGTEAFF | TRBV29-1 | 12 | NA | TRBJ1-1 | NA
TGTGCCACCAGCGCCCTTGGCAGTGAAGCTTTCTTT | CATSALGSEAFF | TRBV15 | 12 | NA | TRBJ1-1 | few
TGTGCCAGCAGCAGGACAGTCTATGGCTACACCTTC | CASSRTVYGYTF | TRBV5-6 | 12 | NA | TRBJ1-2 | NA
TGTGCCAGCAGCTTTAGTGAGACCCAGTACTTC | CASSFSETQYF | TRBV7-8 | 11 | NA | TRBJ2-5 | once
TGTGCCAGCTCACCAACAGGGCGGACGGAAAATCAGCCCCAGCATTTT | CASSPTGRTENQPQHF | TRBV18 | 16 | NA | TRBJ1-5 | once
TGCGCCAGCAGCCAAGCGGGGGTAAGCACAGATACGCAGTATTTT | CASSQAGVSTDTQYF | TRBV4-1 | 15 | NA | TRBJ2-3 | NA
TGTGCCAGCAGCTTTAGCGGGAGGACTGCCTACAATGAGCAGTTCTTC | CASSFSGRTAYNEQFF | TRBV7-9 | 16 | TRBD2 | TRBJ2-1 | NA
TGTGCCACCAGCTTGGGACAGGCTGACGAGCAGTACTTC | CATSLGQADEQYF | TRBV15 | 13 | TRBD1 | TRBJ2-7 | NA
TGTGCCAGCAGTGAACGGGCAGGGGTAGGCAATGAGCAGTTCTTC | CASSERAGVGNEQFF | TRBV2 | 15 | NA | TRBJ2-1 | NA
TGTGCCAGCAGTTTGACAGATTCAGATACGCAGTATTTT | CASSLTDSDTQYF | TRBV28 | 13 | NA | TRBJ2-3 | NA
TGTGCCAGCAGCGACAACCGGGACAGGCGCTACAATGAGCAGTTCTTC | CASSDNRDRRYNEQFF | TRBV6-8 | 16 | TRBD1 | TRBJ2-1 | few
TGCAGCGTTCTAAAACGTGCGGAGAACACTGAAGCTTTCTTT | CSVLKRAENTEAFF | TRBV29-1 | 14 | NA | TRBJ1-1 | NA
TGCGCCAGCAGCCTGAGAGCTATGGCGGGACTAGCGGACCAAGAGACCCAGTACTTC | CASSLRAMAGLADQETQYF | TRBV5-1 | 19 | TRBD2 | TRBJ2-5 | NA
TGTGCCAGCAGTCAACAGGGTGGAGCTTTCTTT | CASSQQGGAFF | TRBV11-3 | 11 | NA | TRBJ1-1 | once
TGTGCCAGCAGCGACCGAGGCGGGGAAGAGACCCAGTACTTC | CASSDRGGEETQYF | TRBV9 | 14 | NA | TRBJ2-5 | NA
TGTGCCAGCAGCGCCGGGACAGGGACAAGGGACACCATATATTTT | CASSAGTGTRDTIYF | TRBV6-4 | 15 | TRBD1 | TRBJ1-3 | NA
TGTGCCAGCAGTAGCAGGCCCCCAGCTGCGGGAGTCACAGATACGCAGTATTTT | CASSSRPPAAGVTDTQYF | TRBV9 | 18 | TRBD2 | TRBJ2-3 | NA
TGTGCCAGCAGGGAGTGGCGGGAGAACAATGAGCAGTTCTTC | CASREWRENNEQFF | TRBV7-2 | 14 | TRBD2 | TRBJ2-1 | NA